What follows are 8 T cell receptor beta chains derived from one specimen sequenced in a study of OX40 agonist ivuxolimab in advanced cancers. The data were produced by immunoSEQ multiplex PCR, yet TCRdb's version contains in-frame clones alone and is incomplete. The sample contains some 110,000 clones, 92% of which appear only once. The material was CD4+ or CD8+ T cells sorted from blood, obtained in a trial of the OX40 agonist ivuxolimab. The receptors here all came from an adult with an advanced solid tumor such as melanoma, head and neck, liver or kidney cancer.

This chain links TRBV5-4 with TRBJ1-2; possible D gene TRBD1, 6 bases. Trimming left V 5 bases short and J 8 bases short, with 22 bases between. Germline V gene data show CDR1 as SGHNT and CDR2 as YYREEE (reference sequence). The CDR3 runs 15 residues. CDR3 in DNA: TGTGCCAGCAGTCCGGGACACGGCGTGATGGGCGGCTACACCTTC. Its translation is CASSPGHGVMGGYTF.

The CDR3 loop is CAISGIAGAYEQYF. CDR3 nucleotides: TGTGCCATCAGTGGAATAGCGGGAGCCTACGAGCAGTACTTC. The chain has TRBV10-3 and TRBJ2-7; TRBD2 matches at 9 bases. Germline CDR1 ENHRY, CDR2 SYGVKD. V was clipped by 4 bases and J by 2 bases; unmatched bases: 3. The CDR3 sequence is 14 residues long.

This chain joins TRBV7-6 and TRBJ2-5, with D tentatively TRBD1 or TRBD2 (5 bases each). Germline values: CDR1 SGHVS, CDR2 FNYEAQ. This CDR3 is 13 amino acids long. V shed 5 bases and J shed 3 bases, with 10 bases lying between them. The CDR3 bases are TGTGCCAGCAGCCGGGACCACAAAGAGACCCAGTACTTC. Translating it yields CASSRDHKETQYF. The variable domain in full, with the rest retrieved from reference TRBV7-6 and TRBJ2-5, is GAGVSQSPRYKVTKRGQDVALRCDPISGHVSLYWYRQALGQGPEFLTYFNYEAQQDKSGLPNDRFSAERPEGSISTLTIQRTEQRDSAMYRCASSRDHKETQYFGPGTRLLVL.

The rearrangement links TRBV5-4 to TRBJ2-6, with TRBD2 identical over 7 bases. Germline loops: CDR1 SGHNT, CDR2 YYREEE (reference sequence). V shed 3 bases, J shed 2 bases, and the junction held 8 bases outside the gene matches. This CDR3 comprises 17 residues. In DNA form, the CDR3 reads TGTGCCAGCAGCTCCCGGGGGGTTGTAACTGGGGCCAACGTCCTGACTTTC. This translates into CASSSRGVVTGANVLTF.

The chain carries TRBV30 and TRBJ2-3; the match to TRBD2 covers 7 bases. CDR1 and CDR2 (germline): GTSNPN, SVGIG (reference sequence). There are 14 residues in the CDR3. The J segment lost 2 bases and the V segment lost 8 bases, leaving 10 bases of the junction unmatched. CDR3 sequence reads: CASASGMVTDTQYF. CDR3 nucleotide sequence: TGTGCCAGCGCTAGCGGAATGGTCACAGATACGCAGTATTTT.

The CDR3 loop is CASSLDGRNQPQHF. For the CDR3, the DNA is TGCGCCAGCAGCTTGGACGGACGAAATCAGCCCCAGCATTTT. The genes are TRBV5-1 and TRBJ1-5; D is undetermined. V lost 0 bases to trimming and J lost 4 bases, with 8 bases between them. This CDR3 contains 14 residues. Germline loops: CDR1 SGHRS, CDR2 YFSETQ.

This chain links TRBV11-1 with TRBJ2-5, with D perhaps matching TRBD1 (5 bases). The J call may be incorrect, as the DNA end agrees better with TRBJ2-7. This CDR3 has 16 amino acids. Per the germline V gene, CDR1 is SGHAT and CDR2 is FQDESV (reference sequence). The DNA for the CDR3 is TGTGCCAGCAGCTCCCCAGGGCTACCAATCTCCTACGAGCAGTACTTC. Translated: CASSSPGLPISYEQYF.

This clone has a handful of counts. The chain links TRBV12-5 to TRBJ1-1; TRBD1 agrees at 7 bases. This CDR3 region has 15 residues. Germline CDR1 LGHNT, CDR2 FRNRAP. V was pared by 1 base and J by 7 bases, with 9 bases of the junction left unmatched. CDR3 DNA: TGTGCTAGTGGTTTGGGGGACTACAGGGGAGATGAAGCTTTCTTT. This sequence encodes CASGLGDYRGDEAFF. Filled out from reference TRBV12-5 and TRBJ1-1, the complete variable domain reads DARVTQTPRHKVTEMGQEVTMRCQPILGHNTVFWYRQTMMQGLELLAYFRNRAPLDDSGMPKDRFSAEMPDATLATLKIQPSEPRDSAVYFCASGLGDYRGDEAFFGQGTRLTVV.